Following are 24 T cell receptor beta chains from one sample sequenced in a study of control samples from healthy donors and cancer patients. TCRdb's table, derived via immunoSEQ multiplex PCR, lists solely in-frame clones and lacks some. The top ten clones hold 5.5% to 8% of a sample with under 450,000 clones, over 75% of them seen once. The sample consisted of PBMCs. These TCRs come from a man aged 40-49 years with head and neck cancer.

The CDR3 here is CASSAQGMNTEAFF. CDR3 DNA: TGTGCCAGCAGCGCACAGGGCATGAACACTGAAGCTTTCTTT. The chain joins TRBV7-9 to TRBJ1-1; possibly TRBD1 for D (6 bases). There are 14 residues in the CDR3. Trimming removed 5 bases from V and 0 bases from J, with 10 bases in between. From germline, CDR1 is SEHNR and CDR2 FQNEAQ (reference sequence).

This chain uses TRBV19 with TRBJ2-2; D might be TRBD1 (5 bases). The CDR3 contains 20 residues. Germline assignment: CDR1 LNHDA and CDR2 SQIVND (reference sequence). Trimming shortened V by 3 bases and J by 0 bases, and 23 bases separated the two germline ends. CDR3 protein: CASSMSLSLGYRTNTGELFF. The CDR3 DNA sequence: TGTGCCAGTAGTATGTCCCTTTCCTTGGGGTACAGGACGAACACCGGGGAGCTGTTTTTT. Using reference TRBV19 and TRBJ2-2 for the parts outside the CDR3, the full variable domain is DGGITQSPKYLFRKEGQNVTLSCEQNLNHDAMYWYRQDPGQGLRLIYYSQIVNDFQKGDIAEGYSVSREKKESFPLTVTSAQKNPTAFYLCASSMSLSLGYRTNTGELFFGEGSRLTVL.

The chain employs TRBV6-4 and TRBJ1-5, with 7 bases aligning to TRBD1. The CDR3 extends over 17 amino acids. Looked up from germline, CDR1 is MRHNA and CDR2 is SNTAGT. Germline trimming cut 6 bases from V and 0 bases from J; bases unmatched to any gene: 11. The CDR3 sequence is CASSPTGNLYSNQPQHF. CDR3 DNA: TGTGCCAGCAGCCCGACAGGGAATTTATATAGCAATCAGCCCCAGCATTTT.

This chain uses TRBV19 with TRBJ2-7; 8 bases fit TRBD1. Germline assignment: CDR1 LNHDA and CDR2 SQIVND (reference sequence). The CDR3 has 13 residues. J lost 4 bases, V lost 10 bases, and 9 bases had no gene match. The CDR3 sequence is CATSGGSTYEQYF. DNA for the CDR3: TGTGCCACTTCAGGGGGCAGTACGTACGAGCAGTACTTC.

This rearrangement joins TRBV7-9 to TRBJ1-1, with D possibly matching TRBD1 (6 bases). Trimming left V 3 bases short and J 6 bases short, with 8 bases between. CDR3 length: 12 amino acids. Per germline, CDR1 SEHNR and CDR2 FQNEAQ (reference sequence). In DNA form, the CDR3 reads TGTGCCAGCAGCTTTGGGACACCTGAAGCTTTCTTT. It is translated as CASSFGTPEAFF.

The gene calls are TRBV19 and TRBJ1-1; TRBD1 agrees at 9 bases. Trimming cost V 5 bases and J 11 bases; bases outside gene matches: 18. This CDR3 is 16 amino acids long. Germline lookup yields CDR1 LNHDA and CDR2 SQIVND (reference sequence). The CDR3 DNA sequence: TGTGCCAGTAGTGGCCAGCGTACAGGGGGCACAATGACGGCTTTCTTT. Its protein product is CASSGQRTGGTMTAFF. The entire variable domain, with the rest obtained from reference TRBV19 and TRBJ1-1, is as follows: DGGITQSPKYLFRKEGQNVTLSCEQNLNHDAMYWYRQDPGQGLRLIYYSQIVNDFQKGDIAEGYSVSREKKESFPLTVTSAQKNPTAFYLCASSGQRTGGTMTAFFGQGTRLTVV.

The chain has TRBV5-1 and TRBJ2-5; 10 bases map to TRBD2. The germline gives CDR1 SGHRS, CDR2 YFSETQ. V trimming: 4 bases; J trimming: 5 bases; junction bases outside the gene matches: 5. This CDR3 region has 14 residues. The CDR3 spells CASSPGLAIETQYF. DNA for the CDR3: TGCGCCAGCAGCCCGGGACTAGCGATTGAGACCCAGTACTTC. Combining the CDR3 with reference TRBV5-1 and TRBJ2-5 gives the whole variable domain KAGVTQTPRYLIKTRGQQVTLSCSPISGHRSVSWYQQTPGQGLQFLFEYFSETQRNKGNFPGRFSGRQFSNSRSEMNVSTLELGDSALYLCASSPGLAIETQYFGPGTRLLVL.

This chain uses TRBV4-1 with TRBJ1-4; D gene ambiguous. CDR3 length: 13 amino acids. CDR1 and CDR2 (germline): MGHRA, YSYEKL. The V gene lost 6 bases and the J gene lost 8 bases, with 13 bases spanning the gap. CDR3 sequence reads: CASSLSWSEKLFF. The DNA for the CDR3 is TGCGCCAGCAGTCTATCATGGTCGGAAAAACTGTTTTTT.

CDR3 protein: CASSLARGAYGYTF. The CDR3, as DNA: TGTGCCAGCAGCTTAGCCAGGGGAGCCTATGGCTACACCTTC. The chain combines TRBV7-8 with TRBJ1-2; D possibly corresponds to TRBD1 (6 bases). Trimming took 0 bases from V and 4 from J, leaving 9 bases between them. There are 14 residues in the CDR3. Looked up from germline, CDR1 is SGHVS and CDR2 is FQNEAQ.

CDR3 coding DNA: TGTGCCAGCTCAACTACCGGGACAGGCCTCACAGATACGCAGTATTTT. It yields the protein CASSTTGTGLTDTQYF. The chain links TRBV18 to TRBJ2-3, with 8 bases aligning to TRBD1. Per germline, CDR1 KGHSH and CDR2 LQKENI. The ends lost 5 bases at V and 2 bases at J; junction bases unmatched: 9. The CDR3 runs to 16 residues.

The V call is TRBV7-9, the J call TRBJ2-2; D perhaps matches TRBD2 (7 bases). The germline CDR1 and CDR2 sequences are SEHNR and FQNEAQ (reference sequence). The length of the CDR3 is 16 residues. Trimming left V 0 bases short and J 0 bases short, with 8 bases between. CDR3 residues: CASSLAGGPNTGELFF. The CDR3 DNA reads TGTGCCAGCAGCTTAGCCGGGGGGCCGAACACCGGGGAGCTGTTTTTT.

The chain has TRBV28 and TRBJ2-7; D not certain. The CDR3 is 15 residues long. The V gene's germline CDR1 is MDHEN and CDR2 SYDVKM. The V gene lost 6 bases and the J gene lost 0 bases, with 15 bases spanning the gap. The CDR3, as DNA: TGTGCCAGCAGCCGCTGGACGGATAGCTCCTACGAGCAGTACTTC. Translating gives CASSRWTDSSYEQYF.

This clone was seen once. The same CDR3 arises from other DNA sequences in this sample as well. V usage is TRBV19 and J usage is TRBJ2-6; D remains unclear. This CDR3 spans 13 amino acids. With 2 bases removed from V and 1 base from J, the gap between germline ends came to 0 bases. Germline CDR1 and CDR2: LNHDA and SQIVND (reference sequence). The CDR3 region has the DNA TGTGCCAGTAGTATATCTGGGGCCAACGTCCTGACTTTC. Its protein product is CASSISGANVLTF.

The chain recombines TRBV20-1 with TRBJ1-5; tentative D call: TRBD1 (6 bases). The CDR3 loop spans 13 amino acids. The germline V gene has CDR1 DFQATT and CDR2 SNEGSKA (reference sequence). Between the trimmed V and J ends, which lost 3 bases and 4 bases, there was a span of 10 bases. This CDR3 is CSASSGANQPQHF. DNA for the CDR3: TGCAGTGCTAGTTCAGGGGCGAATCAGCCCCAGCATTTT.

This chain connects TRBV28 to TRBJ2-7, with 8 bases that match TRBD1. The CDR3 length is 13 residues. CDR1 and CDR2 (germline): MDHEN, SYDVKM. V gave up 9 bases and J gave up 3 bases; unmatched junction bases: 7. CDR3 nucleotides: TGTGCCAGTCGGACAGGGAAGTTCTACGAGCAGTACTTC. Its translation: CASRTGKFYEQYF.

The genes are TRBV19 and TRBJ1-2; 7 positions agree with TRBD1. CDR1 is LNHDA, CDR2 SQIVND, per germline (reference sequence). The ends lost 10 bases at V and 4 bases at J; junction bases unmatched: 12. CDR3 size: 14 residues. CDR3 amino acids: CATTSGQNVYGYTF. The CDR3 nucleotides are TGTGCCACCACCTCGGGACAGAATGTCTATGGCTACACCTTC. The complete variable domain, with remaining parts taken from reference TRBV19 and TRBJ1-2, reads DGGITQSPKYLFRKEGQNVTLSCEQNLNHDAMYWYRQDPGQGLRLIYYSQIVNDFQKGDIAEGYSVSREKKESFPLTVTSAQKNPTAFYLCATTSGQNVYGYTFGSGTRLTVV.

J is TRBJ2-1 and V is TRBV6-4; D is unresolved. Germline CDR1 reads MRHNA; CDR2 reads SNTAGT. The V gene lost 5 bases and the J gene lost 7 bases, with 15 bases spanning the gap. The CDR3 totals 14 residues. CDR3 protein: CASSSNVGANEQFF. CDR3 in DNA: TGTGCCAGCAGTTCTAACGTGGGCGCAAATGAGCAGTTCTTC.

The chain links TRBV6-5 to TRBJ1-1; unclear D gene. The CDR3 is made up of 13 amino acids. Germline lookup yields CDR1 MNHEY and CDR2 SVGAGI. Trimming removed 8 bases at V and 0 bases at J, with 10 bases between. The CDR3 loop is CASSQTLNTEAFF. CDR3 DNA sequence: TGTGCCAGCTCGCAAACCCTGAACACTGAAGCTTTCTTT.

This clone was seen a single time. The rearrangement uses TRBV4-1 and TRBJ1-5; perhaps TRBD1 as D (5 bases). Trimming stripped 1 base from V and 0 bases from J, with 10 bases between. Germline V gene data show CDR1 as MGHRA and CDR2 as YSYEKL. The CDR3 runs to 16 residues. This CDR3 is CASSQVDSYSNQPQHF. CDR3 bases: TGCGCCAGCAGCCAAGTCGACAGTTATAGCAATCAGCCCCAGCATTTT.

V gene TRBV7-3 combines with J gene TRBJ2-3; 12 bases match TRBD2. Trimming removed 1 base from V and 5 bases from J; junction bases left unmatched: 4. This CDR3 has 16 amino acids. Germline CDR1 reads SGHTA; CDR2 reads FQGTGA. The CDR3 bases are TGTGCCAGCAGCTTAATAACTAGCGGGGGGATAGATACGCAGTATTTT. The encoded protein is CASSLITSGGIDTQYF.

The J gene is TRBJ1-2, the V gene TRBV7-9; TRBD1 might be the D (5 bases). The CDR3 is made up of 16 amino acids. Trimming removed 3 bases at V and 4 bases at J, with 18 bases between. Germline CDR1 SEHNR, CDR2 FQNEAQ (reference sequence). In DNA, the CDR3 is TGTGCCAGCAGCTTCCCGCGATATGGGACCGCCTATGGCTACACCTTC. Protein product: CASSFPRYGTAYGYTF.

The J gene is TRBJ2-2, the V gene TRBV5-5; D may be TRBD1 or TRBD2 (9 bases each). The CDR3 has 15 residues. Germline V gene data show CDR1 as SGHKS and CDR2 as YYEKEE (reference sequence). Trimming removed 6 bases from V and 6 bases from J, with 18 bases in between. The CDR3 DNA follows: TGTGCCAGCACTAGCGGGACAGGGTTTCCCGGGGAGCTGTTTTTT. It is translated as CASTSGTGFPGELFF.

CDR3 in amino acids: CASSQAEGSTNEKLFF. The CDR3 DNA reads as TGCGCCAGCAGCCAAGCAGAGGGGTCGACTAATGAAAAACTGTTTTTT. The J gene is TRBJ1-4, the V gene TRBV4-3; D may be TRBD1 (5 bases). With 1 base removed from V and 2 bases from J, the gap between germline ends came to 11 bases. The germline V gene encodes CDR1 LGHNA and CDR2 YSLEER. The CDR3 consists of 16 residues.

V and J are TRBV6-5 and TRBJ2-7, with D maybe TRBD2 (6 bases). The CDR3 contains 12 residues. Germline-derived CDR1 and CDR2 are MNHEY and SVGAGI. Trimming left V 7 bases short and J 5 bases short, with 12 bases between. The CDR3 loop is CASKEWGDEQYF. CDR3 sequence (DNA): TGTGCCAGCAAAGAGTGGGGGGACGAGCAGTACTTC.